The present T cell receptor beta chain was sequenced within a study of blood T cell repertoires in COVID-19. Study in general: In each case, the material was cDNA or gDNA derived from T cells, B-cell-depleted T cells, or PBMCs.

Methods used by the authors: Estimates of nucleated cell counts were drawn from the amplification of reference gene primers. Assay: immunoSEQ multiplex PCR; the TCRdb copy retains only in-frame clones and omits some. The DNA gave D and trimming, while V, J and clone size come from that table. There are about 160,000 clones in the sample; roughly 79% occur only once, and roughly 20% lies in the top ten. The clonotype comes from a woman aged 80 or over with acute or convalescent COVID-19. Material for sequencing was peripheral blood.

The CDR3 DNA sequence: TGTGCCAGCAGCTTATGGGGGGAGGGCCTTGAGACCCAGTACTTC. This gives the protein CASSLWGEGLETQYF. The chain combines TRBV11-1 with TRBJ2-5; 7 bases agree with TRBD2. The CDR3 is made up of 15 amino acids. Germline values: CDR1 SGHAT, CDR2 FQDESV (reference sequence). Trimming at V came to 2 bases and at J to 5 bases, leaving 8 bases not matched to a gene.